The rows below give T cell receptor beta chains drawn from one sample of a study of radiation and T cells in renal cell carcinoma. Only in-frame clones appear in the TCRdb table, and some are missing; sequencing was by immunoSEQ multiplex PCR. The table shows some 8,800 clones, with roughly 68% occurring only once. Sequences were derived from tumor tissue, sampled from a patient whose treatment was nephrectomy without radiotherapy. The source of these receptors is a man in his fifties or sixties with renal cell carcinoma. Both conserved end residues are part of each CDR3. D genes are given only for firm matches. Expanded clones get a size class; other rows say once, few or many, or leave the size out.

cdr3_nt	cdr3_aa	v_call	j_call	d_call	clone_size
TGTGCCAGCAGCTTGGGGCTAGCGCAAGAGACCCAGTACTTC	CASSLGLAQETQYF	TRBV7-9	TRBJ2-5	-	-
TGTGCCAGCAGCCAAGGCACCCTCACTGAAGCTTTCTTT	CASSQGTLTEAFF	TRBV4-2	TRBJ1-1	-	few
TGTGCCAGCACCTATAGCGGGGGAGGGACAGATACGCAGTATTTT	CASTYSGGGTDTQYF	TRBV9	TRBJ2-3	TRBD2	few
TGTGCCTGGAGTGTACGGGTGACCGGGGAGCTGTTTTTT	CAWSVRVTGELFF	TRBV30	TRBJ2-2	-	few
TGTGCCAGTAGCTTCGGGACGCCCTACAATGAGCAGTTCTTC	CASSFGTPYNEQFF	TRBV19	TRBJ2-1	-	-
TGTGCCAGCAGCAGGATGAACACCGGGGAGCTGTTTTTT	CASSRMNTGELFF	TRBV6-5	TRBJ2-2	-	-
TGTGCCAGCAGTGAGGGGACTACCTATGATCAGCCCCAGCATTTT	CASSEGTTYDQPQHF	TRBV2	TRBJ1-5	-	-
TGTGCCAGCAGTTCGTGGGCAGGGGATGAGCAGTTCTTC	CASSSWAGDEQFF	TRBV27	TRBJ2-1	-	-
TGTGCCCACGCGGATGGGTATCACTTC	CAHADGYHF	TRBV27	TRBJ2-7	-	-
TGTGCCAGCAGCCCCAGGTGGGGGACCGGCAATGAGCAGTTCTTC	CASSPRWGTGNEQFF	TRBV11-3	TRBJ2-1	-	few